A selection of T cell receptor beta chains follows, all from one sample in a study of beta chain features in type 1 diabetes. Using immunoSEQ multiplex PCR, the repertoire was profiled, and TCRdb retains in-frame clones only, with some absent. The sample yields around 280,000 clones, 8% seen once. Sequencing used central memory CD4+ T cells from blood. These TCRs come from a woman in her late teens or twenties in good health. Each CDR3 is given with its conserved first and last residue. The D gene is left open where the match is weak. Size values are once, few and many counts, or a class for expanded clones, and some rows have none.

V gene	J gene	clone size	D gene	CDR3 protein	CDR3 DNA
TRBV15	TRBJ2-2	many	NA	CATSRFRGTGELFF	TGTGCCACCAGCAGATTCAGGGGCACCGGGGAGCTGTTTTTT
TRBV4-2	TRBJ2-1	NA	TRBD1	CASSPNPIRQGPFYNEQFF	TGTGCCAGCAGCCCTAACCCGATCCGACAGGGTCCCTTTTACAATGAGCAGTTCTTC
TRBV11-2	TRBJ2-7	few	NA	CASTKQGYEQYF	TGTGCCAGCACCAAACAGGGCTACGAGCAGTACTTC
TRBV29-1	TRBJ1-2	NA	TRBD1	CSVGTGVNFGYTF	TGCAGCGTTGGGACAGGGGTGAACTTCGGCTACACCTTC
TRBV5-1	TRBJ2-7	NA	NA	CASSLQEGPHEQYF	TGCGCCAGCAGCCTCCAGGAGGGTCCCCACGAGCAGTACTTC
TRBV13	TRBJ1-6	many	NA	CASSFNSPLHF	TGTGCCAGCAGCTTTAATTCACCCCTCCACTTT
TRBV19	TRBJ1-6	NA	NA	CASSMGWNSPLHF	TGTGCCAGTAGTATGGGCTGGAATTCACCCCTCCACTTT
TRBV11-2	TRBJ2-5	NA	NA	CASSLGMETQYF	TGTGCCAGCAGCTTAGGAATGGAGACCCAGTACTTC
TRBV4-1	TRBJ1-2	NA	NA	CASSLLRQANYGYTF	TGCGCCAGCAGCCTTTTGCGACAGGCGAACTATGGCTACACCTTC
TRBV29-1	TRBJ1-1	few	NA	CSVEVPERTEAFF	TGCAGCGTTGAGGTCCCAGAGAGGACTGAAGCTTTCTTT
TRBV7-2	TRBJ1-1	NA	TRBD1	CASSPRGLGTEAFF	TGTGCCAGCAGCCCCAGGGGGCTTGGCACTGAAGCTTTCTTT
TRBV5-1	TRBJ2-3	few	NA	CASSFSTDTQYF	TGCGCCAGCAGCTTTAGCACAGATACGCAGTATTTT
TRBV7-9	TRBJ2-5	NA	NA	CASSRNLQGTGTQYF	TGTGCCAGCAGCCGGAACCTACAGGGCACGGGGACCCAGTACTTC
TRBV30	TRBJ1-3	few	NA	CAWTGLGSGGPGNTIYF	TGTGCCTGGACGGGGTTGGGCAGCGGGGGGCCTGGAAACACCATATATTTT
TRBV9	TRBJ2-2	NA	TRBD2	CASSPTGTRTGELFF	TGTGCCAGCAGCCCCACCGGGACTAGAACCGGGGAGCTGTTTTTT
TRBV7-6	TRBJ2-2	NA	NA	CASSFFGANTGELFF	TGTGCCAGCAGCTTTTTCGGGGCGAACACCGGGGAGCTGTTTTTT
TRBV4-2	TRBJ1-3	few	NA	CASSQPSVRGNTIYF	TGTGCCAGCAGCCAACCCAGCGTCAGGGGAAACACCATATATTTT
TRBV7-9	TRBJ2-5	few	NA	CASSLTTNKETQYF	TGTGCCAGCAGCTTAACAACTAATAAAGAGACCCAGTACTTC
TRBV7-2	TRBJ2-1	NA	NA	CASSFLQGNEQFF	TGTGCCAGCAGCTTTCTCCAGGGCAATGAGCAGTTCTTC
TRBV7-3	TRBJ2-7	NA	NA	CASSLKAGDSSYEQYF	TGTGCCAGCAGCTTAAAGGCAGGTGATAGCTCCTACGAGCAGTACTTC
TRBV6-6	TRBJ1-5	few	TRBD1	CASSYRGGDQPQHF	TGTGCCAGCAGTTACCGAGGGGGCGATCAGCCCCAGCATTTT
TRBV7-2	TRBJ1-2	NA	NA	CASSFLAAYGYTF	TGTGCCAGCAGCTTCCTGGCAGCCTATGGCTACACCTTC
TRBV28	TRBJ2-3	NA	TRBD2	CASSLSSGRVDTQYF	TGTGCCAGCAGTTTAAGTAGCGGGAGGGTAGATACGCAGTATTTT
TRBV29-1	TRBJ1-1	few	NA	CSVDRGKFGGEAFF	TGCAGCGTTGACCGGGGCAAATTTGGCGGAGAAGCTTTCTTT
TRBV7-9	TRBJ2-7	NA	NA	CASSRPGSEQYF	TGTGCCAGCAGCCGCCCTGGGTCCGAGCAGTACTTC
TRBV7-3	TRBJ2-2	few	TRBD1	CASSPTGAAGELFF	TGTGCCAGCAGTCCCACAGGGGCCGCCGGGGAGCTGTTTTTT
TRBV29-1	TRBJ1-1	NA	NA	CSVGFQRTEAFF	TGCAGCGTTGGTTTTCAAAGGACTGAAGCTTTCTTT
TRBV6-6	TRBJ2-1	NA	NA	CASRARGDNEQFF	TGTGCCAGCAGGGCGAGGGGGGACAATGAGCAGTTCTTC
TRBV4-2	TRBJ1-6	many	TRBD1	CASSPITGGINSPLHF	TGTGCCAGCAGCCCAATTACAGGGGGCATTAATTCACCCCTCCACTTT
TRBV5-1	TRBJ2-5	few	TRBD1	CASSLDRGLRETQYF	TGCGCCAGCAGCTTGGACAGGGGGCTGAGAGAGACCCAGTACTTC
TRBV30	TRBJ1-1	NA	NA	CAWSPGLNTEAFF	TGTGCCTGGAGTCCCGGGCTGAACACTGAAGCTTTCTTT
TRBV11-1	TRBJ1-1	few	TRBD1	CASSPPTGTGNTEAFF	TGTGCCAGCAGCCCACCAACCGGGACAGGGAACACTGAAGCTTTCTTT
TRBV11-3	TRBJ1-2	NA	NA	CASSSSRGGGYGYTF	TGTGCCAGCAGCTCCTCTCGAGGAGGCGGCTATGGCTACACCTTC
TRBV25-1	TRBJ1-1	NA	NA	CASTSSGAHEAFF	TGTGCCAGCACCTCTTCGGGGGCGCACGAAGCTTTCTTT
TRBV10-3	TRBJ2-7	NA	NA	CAISDGQKYYEQYF	TGTGCCATCAGTGACGGACAGAAATACTACGAGCAGTACTTC
TRBV27	TRBJ2-1	few	TRBD1	CASRADREQFF	TGTGCCAGCAGGGCGGACAGGGAGCAGTTCTTC
TRBV6-5	TRBJ2-1	NA	NA	CAGLGRGPSYNEQFF	TGTGCCGGCCTGGGTCGGGGGCCTAGCTACAATGAGCAGTTCTTC
TRBV6-5	TRBJ2-1	NA	NA	CASSFQDPYYNEQFF	TGTGCCAGCAGTTTTCAAGATCCCTATTACAATGAGCAGTTCTTC
TRBV18	TRBJ2-5	NA	TRBD1	CASSPPGGLETQYF	TGTGCCAGCTCACCCCCAGGGGGCCTAGAGACCCAGTACTTC
TRBV4-2	TRBJ2-3	NA	NA	CASSEDRATDTQYF	TGTGCCAGCAGCGAGGACCGAGCCACAGATACGCAGTATTTT
TRBV4-3	TRBJ1-5	few	NA	CASSLQVLQPQHF	TGCGCCAGCAGCCTACAAGTCTTGCAGCCCCAGCATTTT
TRBV28	TRBJ1-2	few	NA	CASSYLYGAGGKYGYTF	TGTGCCAGCAGTTACCTCTATGGGGCTGGGGGTAAATATGGCTACACCTTC
TRBV5-1	TRBJ2-5	NA	TRBD1	CASSLAGQGETQYF	TGCGCCAGCAGCTTGGCCGGACAGGGAGAGACCCAGTACTTC
TRBV2	TRBJ1-5	NA	NA	CASSEGFQPQHF	TGTGCCAGCAGTGAGGGGTTTCAGCCCCAGCATTTT
TRBV2	TRBJ2-2	many	NA	CASSEDRQNTGELFF	TGTGCCAGCAGTGAAGACAGGCAGAACACCGGGGAGCTGTTTTTT
TRBV5-6	TRBJ2-1	NA	NA	CASSSTSYRANSYNEQFF	TGTGCCAGCAGCTCGACTTCCTACAGGGCCAACTCCTACAATGAGCAGTTCTTC
TRBV30	TRBJ2-7	few	NA	CAGTKTGWTSYEQYF	TGTGCCGGAACAAAAACAGGCTGGACCTCCTACGAGCAGTACTTC
TRBV5-6	TRBJ1-3	few	NA	CASSRSRVGNTIYF	TGTGCCAGCAGCCGCAGTCGCGTGGGGAACACCATATATTTT
TRBV18	TRBJ1-5	NA	NA	CASSQENNQPQHF	TGTGCCAGCTCACAGGAGAACAATCAGCCCCAGCATTTT
TRBV5-1	TRBJ2-5	NA	TRBD2	CASSLAGTSGRGQETQYF	TGCGCCAGCAGCTTGGCCGGGACTAGCGGACGGGGGCAAGAGACCCAGTACTTC
TRBV29-1	TRBJ2-7	NA	TRBD1	CSVYDRGRGYEQYF	TGCAGCGTCTATGACAGGGGGCGGGGCTACGAGCAGTACTTC
TRBV18	TRBJ2-6	few	NA	CASSPLPEKANVLTF	TGTGCCAGCTCACCACTGCCGGAAAAGGCCAACGTCCTGACTTTC
TRBV7-3	TRBJ2-1	many	TRBD2	CASSPLAGGPFSSYNEQFF	TGTGCCAGCAGCCCCCTAGCGGGAGGACCCTTCAGCTCCTACAATGAGCAGTTCTTC
TRBV12-5	TRBJ1-2	NA	NA	CASGFPTGGGGYGYTF	TGTGCTAGTGGTTTCCCGACAGGTGGGGGTGGCTATGGCTACACCTTC
TRBV5-4	TRBJ2-5	many	NA	CASYREQETQYF	TGTGCCAGCTATAGGGAACAAGAGACCCAGTACTTC